This T cell receptor (beta chain) was documented in a study of blood T cell repertoires in COVID-19. Overall study context: Samples taken during acute and convalescent COVID-19 were collected in the United States, Italy and Spain. T cells, B-cell-depleted T cells, or PBMCs provided the cDNA or gDNA that served as material.

Original processing notes: Nucleated cell counts were estimated from reference gene primer amplification. The protocol was immunoSEQ multiplex PCR, while the TCRdb copy is restricted to in-frame clones and leaves out a portion. The DNA was the basis for D and trimming; V, J and clone size are from that table. The top ten clones hold approximately 2.1% of a sample with approximately 240,000 clones, approximately 91% of them seen once. V shed 0 bases, J shed 11 bases, and the junction held 10 bases outside the gene matches. The CDR3 extends over 15 amino acids. The germline CDR1 and CDR2 sequences are SGHKS and YYEKEE (reference sequence).

The V call is TRBV5-5, the J call TRBJ1-5; TRBD1 aligns across 8 bases. The sequencing input was peripheral blood. The receptor's source is a woman aged 40-49 years who had recovered from COVID-19. This CDR3 reads CASSLATGGLSAQHF. In DNA, the CDR3 is TGTGCCAGCAGCTTGGCCACAGGGGGACTATCGGCCCAGCATTTT.